These 13 T cell receptor beta chains came from one sample sequenced in a study of cytotoxic CD8 clonotypes in ibrutinib-treated CLL. Using immunoSEQ multiplex PCR, the repertoire was profiled, and TCRdb retains in-frame clones only, with some absent. This table has around 200,000 clones, roughly three quarters appearing once. Sample: PBMCs, taken after 12 months of ibrutinib treatment. These receptors all come from a human donor with chronic lymphocytic leukemia.

In its sample, this clone was seen once. The chain employs TRBV19 and TRBJ1-4; the match to TRBD1 covers 8 bases. V lost 7 bases and J lost 2; bases outside the gene matches: 18. CDR3 length: 19 amino acids. The germline V gene encodes CDR1 LNHDA and CDR2 SQIVND (reference sequence). The CDR3 bases are TGTGCCAGTACCATCGAAGACAGGGGATTAGGAGCTACTAATGAAAAACTGTTTTTT. Protein sequence: CASTIEDRGLGATNEKLFF.

This rearrangement joins TRBV28 to TRBJ2-5; 12 bases fit TRBD1. The germline V gene encodes CDR1 MDHEN and CDR2 SYDVKM. CDR3 length equals 15 residues. The J segment lost 4 bases and the V segment lost 6 bases, leaving 6 bases of the junction unmatched. The CDR3: CASSEGQGASETQYF. The CDR3, as DNA: TGTGCCAGCAGCGAGGGACAGGGGGCGTCAGAGACCCAGTACTTC.

The V gene is TRBV4-1, the J gene TRBJ1-5; 8 nucleotides line up with TRBD1. Looked up from germline, CDR1 is MGHRA and CDR2 is YSYEKL. There are 15 residues in the CDR3. The ends lost 4 bases at V and 2 bases at J; junction bases unmatched: 4. The CDR3 is CASSLDRAGNQPQHF. The DNA of the CDR3 is TGCGCCAGCAGCCTGGACAGGGCGGGCAATCAGCCCCAGCATTTT.

This clone came up many times. CDR3 bases: TGCGCCAGCCGCCCGAGCGGGAGGGATCGCTCCTACAATGAGCAGTTCTTC. Translating it yields CASRPSGRDRSYNEQFF. V and J are TRBV5-1 and TRBJ2-1; 10 bases align to TRBD2. After removal of 7 bases from V and 0 bases from J, the junction contained 10 bases not matched to a gene. CDR3 length: 17 amino acids. From germline, CDR1 is SGHRS and CDR2 YFSETQ. The variable domain in full, completed from reference TRBV5-1 and TRBJ2-1, reads KAGVTQTPRYLIKTRGQQVTLSCSPISGHRSVSWYQQTPGQGLQFLFEYFSETQRNKGNFPGRFSGRQFSNSRSEMNVSTLELGDSALYLCASRPSGRDRSYNEQFFGPGTRLTVL.

V usage is TRBV2 and J usage is TRBJ1-2; D gene uncertain. The CDR3 has 13 residues. Trimming took off 2 bases at V and 7 bases at J, with 11 bases between the two ends. Germline CDR1 is SNHLY and CDR2 is FYNNEI. DNA of the CDR3: TGTGCCAGCAGTGAACGGACCAGGCCTGGCTACACCTTC. Amino acid sequence: CASSERTRPGYTF.

The V and J genes are TRBV6-1 and TRBJ2-7; D is uncertain. Between the trimmed V and J ends, which lost 3 bases and 4 bases, there was a span of 16 bases. The CDR3 extends over 15 amino acids. Germline CDR1 MNHNS, CDR2 SASEGT. The CDR3 DNA is TGTGCCAGCAGTGAGGGGAAATCGTGGGTATACGAGCAGTACTTC. Protein product: CASSEGKSWVYEQYF.

The V call is TRBV28, the J call TRBJ2-1; 13 positions match TRBD2. Germline-derived CDR1 and CDR2 are MDHEN and SYDVKM. The CDR3 length is 15 residues. Trimming cost V 6 bases and J 7 bases; bases outside gene matches: 6. The CDR3 coding sequence is TGTGCCAGCAGCAAAGGACTAGCGGGAGATAATGAGCAGTTCTTC. It is translated as CASSKGLAGDNEQFF.

This clone was seen a few times. The chain is built from TRBV6-4 and TRBJ2-1, with 7 bases fitting TRBD1. The CDR3 runs 15 residues. Germline V gene lookup returns CDR1 MRHNA and CDR2 SNTAGT. With V trimmed by 3 bases and J by 0 bases, 2 bases remained unmatched. This chain's CDR3 is CASSEGDSSYNEQFF. CDR3 nucleotides: TGTGCCAGCAGTGAGGGGGACAGCTCCTACAATGAGCAGTTCTTC.

This chain connects TRBV21-1 to TRBJ2-1; the listed D gene, TRBD2, was not tested against the DNA. TRBV21-1 is flagged as a pseudogene. This CDR3 is built from 16 residues. For the CDR3, the DNA is TGTGCCAGCACCACCTCCACCGGGAGAGGGCTGGTGAAGGAGTTCTTC. This translates into CASTTSTGRGLVKEFF.

The chain is built from TRBV28 and TRBJ2-4; D is unclear. Germline loops: CDR1 MDHEN, CDR2 SYDVKM. The germline V and J ends were trimmed by 6 bases and 0 bases, with 18 bases remaining between them. The length of the CDR3 is 17 residues. CDR3 residues: CASRPRVGKIAKNIQYF. CDR3 nucleotides: TGTGCCAGCAGACCCCGGGTGGGGAAGATAGCCAAAAACATTCAGTACTTC. Drawing the rest from reference TRBV28 and TRBJ2-4, the complete variable domain is DVKVTQSSRYLVKRTGEKVFLECVQDMDHENMFWYRQDPGLGLRLIYFSYDVKMKEKGDIPEGYSVSREKKERFSLILESASTNQTSMYLCASRPRVGKIAKNIQYFGAGTRLSVL.

The chain uses TRBV6-6 and TRBJ1-5, with D unclear. The V and J ends lost 6 bases and 7 bases respectively, with 13 bases between them. Germline V gene lookup returns CDR1 MNHNY and CDR2 SVGAGI (reference sequence). CDR3 length: 13 residues. CDR3 nucleotide sequence: TGTGCCAGCAGCCCAACGCTCGAGCAGCCCCAGCATTTT. It yields the protein CASSPTLEQPQHF.

This clone was detected only a few times. This sequence joins TRBV29-1 and TRBJ2-7; no firm D call. CDR1 and CDR2 (germline): SQVTM, ANQGSEA. This CDR3 spans 11 amino acids. Trimming took 8 bases from V and 2 from J, leaving 10 bases between them. CDR3 in amino acids: CSMQTTYEQYF. The CDR3 bases are TGCAGCATGCAGACAACCTACGAGCAGTACTTC.

This chain connects TRBV9 to TRBJ1-2; D might be TRBD1 (5 bases). The CDR3 sequence is 15 residues long. The V end lost 3 bases, the J end lost 2 bases, and 14 bases lay between the germline ends. Germline CDR1 and CDR2: SGDLS and YYNGEE. In DNA, the CDR3 is TGTGCCAGCAGCGAAAGACAGTTAGCGAACTATGGCTACACCTTC. Its translation is CASSERQLANYGYTF.